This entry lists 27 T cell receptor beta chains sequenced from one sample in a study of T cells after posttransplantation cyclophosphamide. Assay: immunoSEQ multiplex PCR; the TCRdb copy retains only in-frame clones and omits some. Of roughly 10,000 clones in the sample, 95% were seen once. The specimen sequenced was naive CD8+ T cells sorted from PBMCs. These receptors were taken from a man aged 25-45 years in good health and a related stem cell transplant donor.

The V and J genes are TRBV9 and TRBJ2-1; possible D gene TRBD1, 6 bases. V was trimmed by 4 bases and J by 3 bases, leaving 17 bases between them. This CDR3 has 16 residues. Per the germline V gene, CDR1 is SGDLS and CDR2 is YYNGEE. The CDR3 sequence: CASSSSLKGDYNEQFF. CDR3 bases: TGTGCCAGCAGCTCTTCGCTAAAGGGGGACTACAATGAGCAGTTCTTC. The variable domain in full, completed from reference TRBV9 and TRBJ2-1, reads DSGVTQTPKHLITATGQRVTLRCSPRSGDLSVYWYQQSLDQGLQFLIQYYNGEERAKGNILERFSAQQFPDLHSELNLSSLELGDSALYFCASSSSLKGDYNEQFFGPGTRLTVL.

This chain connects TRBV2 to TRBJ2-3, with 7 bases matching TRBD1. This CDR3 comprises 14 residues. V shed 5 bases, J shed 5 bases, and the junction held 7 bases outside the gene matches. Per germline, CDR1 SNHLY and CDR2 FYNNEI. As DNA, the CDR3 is TGTGCCAGCAGTCCACAGGGGCCCCTAGATACGCAGTATTTT. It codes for CASSPQGPLDTQYF. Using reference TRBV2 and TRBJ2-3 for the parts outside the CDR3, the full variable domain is EPEVTQTPSHQVTQMGQEVILRCVPISNHLYFYWYRQILGQKVEFLVSFYNNEISEKSEIFDDQFSVERPDGSNFTLKIRSTKLEDSAMYFCASSPQGPLDTQYFGPGTRLTVL.

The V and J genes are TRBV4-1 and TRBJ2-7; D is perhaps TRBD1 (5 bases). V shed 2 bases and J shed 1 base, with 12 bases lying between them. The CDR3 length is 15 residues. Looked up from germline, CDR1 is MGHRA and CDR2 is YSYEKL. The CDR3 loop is CASSQYSTVSYEQYF. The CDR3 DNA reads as TGCGCCAGCAGCCAATACTCGACAGTGTCCTACGAGCAGTACTTC.

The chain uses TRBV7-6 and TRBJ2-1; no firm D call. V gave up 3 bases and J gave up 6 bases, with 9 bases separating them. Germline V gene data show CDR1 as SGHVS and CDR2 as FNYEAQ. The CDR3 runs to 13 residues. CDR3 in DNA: TGTGCCAGCAGCTTCGAGGCTATCAATGAGCAGTTCTTC. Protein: CASSFEAINEQFF.

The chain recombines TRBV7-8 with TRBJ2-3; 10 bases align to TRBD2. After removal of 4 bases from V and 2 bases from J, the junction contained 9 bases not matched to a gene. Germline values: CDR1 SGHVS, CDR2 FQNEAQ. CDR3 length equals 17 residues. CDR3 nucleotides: TGTGCCAGCAGCTACAACGCACTAGCGGGGCCCACAGATACGCAGTATTTT. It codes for CASSYNALAGPTDTQYF.

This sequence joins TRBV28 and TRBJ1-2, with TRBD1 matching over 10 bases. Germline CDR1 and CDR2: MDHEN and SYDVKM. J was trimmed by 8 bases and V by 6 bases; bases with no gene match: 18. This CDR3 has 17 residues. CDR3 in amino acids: CASSPTVIGQGGRGYTF. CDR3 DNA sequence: TGTGCCAGCAGCCCGACCGTCATCGGACAGGGGGGGAGGGGCTACACCTTC.

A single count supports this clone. The CDR3 sequence is CASSPQGYTEAFF. The CDR3 nucleotides are TGTGCCAGCAGTCCTCAGGGGTACACTGAAGCTTTCTTT. The genes are TRBV6-5 and TRBJ1-1, with a tentative D call TRBD1 (6 bases). Germline-derived CDR1 and CDR2 are MNHEY and SVGAGI. V was cut by 5 bases and J by 3 bases, with 10 bases left in between. The CDR3 loop spans 13 amino acids.

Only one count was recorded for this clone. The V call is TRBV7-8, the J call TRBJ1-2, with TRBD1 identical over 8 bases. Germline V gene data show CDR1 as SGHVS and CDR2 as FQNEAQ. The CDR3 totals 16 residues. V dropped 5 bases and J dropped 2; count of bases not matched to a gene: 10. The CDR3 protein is CASSRTGRLRNYGYTF. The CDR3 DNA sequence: TGTGCCAGCAGCCGGACAGGGAGGTTACGGAACTATGGCTACACCTTC.

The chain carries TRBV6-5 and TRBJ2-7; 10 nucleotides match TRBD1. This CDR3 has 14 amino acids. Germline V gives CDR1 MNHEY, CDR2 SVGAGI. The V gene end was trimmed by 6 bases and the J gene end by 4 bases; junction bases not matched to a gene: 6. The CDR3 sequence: CASSPGTGEYEQYF. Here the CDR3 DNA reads TGTGCCAGCAGCCCCGGGACAGGGGAATACGAGCAGTACTTC.

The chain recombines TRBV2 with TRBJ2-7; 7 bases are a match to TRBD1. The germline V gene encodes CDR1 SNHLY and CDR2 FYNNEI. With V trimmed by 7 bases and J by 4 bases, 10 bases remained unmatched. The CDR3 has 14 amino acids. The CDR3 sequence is CASIPRGTEYEQYF. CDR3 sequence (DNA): TGTGCCAGCATCCCGAGAGGGACAGAATACGAGCAGTACTTC. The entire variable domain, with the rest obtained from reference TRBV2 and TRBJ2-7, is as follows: EPEVTQTPSHQVTQMGQEVILRCVPISNHLYFYWYRQILGQKVEFLVSFYNNEISEKSEIFDDQFSVERPDGSNFTLKIRSTKLEDSAMYFCASIPRGTEYEQYFGPGTRLTVT.

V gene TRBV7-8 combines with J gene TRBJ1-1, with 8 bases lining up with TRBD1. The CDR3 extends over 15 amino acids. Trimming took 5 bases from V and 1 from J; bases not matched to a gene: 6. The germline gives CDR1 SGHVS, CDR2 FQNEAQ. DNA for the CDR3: TGTGCCAGCAGCGCCGACAGGGGTGGGAACACTGAAGCTTTCTTT. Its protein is CASSADRGGNTEAFF. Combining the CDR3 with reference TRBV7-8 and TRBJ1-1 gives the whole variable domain GAGVSQSPRYKVAKRGQDVALRCDPISGHVSLFWYQQALGQGPEFLTYFQNEAQLDKSGLPSDRFFAERPEGSVSTLKIQRTQQEDSAVYLCASSADRGGNTEAFFGQGTRLTVV.

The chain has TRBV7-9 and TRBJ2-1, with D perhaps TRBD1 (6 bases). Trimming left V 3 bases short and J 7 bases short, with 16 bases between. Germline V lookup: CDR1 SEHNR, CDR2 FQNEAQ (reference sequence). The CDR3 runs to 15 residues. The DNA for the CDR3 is TGTGCCAGCAGCTTTAGTCAGGGGCCCGAGAATGAGCAGTTCTTC. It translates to CASSFSQGPENEQFF.

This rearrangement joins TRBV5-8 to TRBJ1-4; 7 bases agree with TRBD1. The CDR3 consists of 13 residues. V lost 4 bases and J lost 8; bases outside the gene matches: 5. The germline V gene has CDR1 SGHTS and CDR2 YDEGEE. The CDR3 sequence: CASSPGTEEKLFF. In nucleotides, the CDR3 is TGTGCCAGCAGCCCCGGGACAGAAGAAAAACTGTTTTTT.

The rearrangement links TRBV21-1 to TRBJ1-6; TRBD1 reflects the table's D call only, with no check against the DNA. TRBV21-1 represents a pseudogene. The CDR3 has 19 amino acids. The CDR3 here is CASSKGCAGPSSYNSPLHF. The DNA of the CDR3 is TGTGCCAGCAGCAAAGGTTGCGCAGGGCCGAGCTCCTATAATTCACCCCTCCACTTT.

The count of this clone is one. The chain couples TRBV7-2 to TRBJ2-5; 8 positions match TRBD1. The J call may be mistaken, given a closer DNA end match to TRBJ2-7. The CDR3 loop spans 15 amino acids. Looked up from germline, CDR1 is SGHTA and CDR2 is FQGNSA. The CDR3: CASSSQDRGSYEQYF. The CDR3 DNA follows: TGTGCCAGCAGCTCCCAAGACAGGGGCTCCTACGAGCAGTACTTC.

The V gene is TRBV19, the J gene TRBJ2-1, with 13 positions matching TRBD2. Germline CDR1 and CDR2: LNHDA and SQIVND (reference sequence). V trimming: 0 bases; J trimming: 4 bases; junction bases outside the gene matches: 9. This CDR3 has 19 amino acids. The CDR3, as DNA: TGTGCCAGTAGTATAGATCCGGGACTAGCGGGGAGACCTTACAATGAGCAGTTCTTC. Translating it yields CASSIDPGLAGRPYNEQFF.

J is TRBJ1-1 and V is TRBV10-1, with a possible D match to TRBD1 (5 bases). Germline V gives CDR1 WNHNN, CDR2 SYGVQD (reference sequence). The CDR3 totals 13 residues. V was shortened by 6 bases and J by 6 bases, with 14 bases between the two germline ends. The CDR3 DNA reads TGCGCCAGCAGCGCCGGGGGATTAGCTGAAGCTTTCTTT. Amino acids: CASSAGGLAEAFF.

CDR3 region: CASSLAGGPLSVQFF. The CDR3 coding sequence is TGTGCCAGCAGTCTAGCGGGGGGGCCCCTAAGCGTTCAGTTCTTC. The chain is built from TRBV6-1 and TRBJ2-1, with TRBD2 matching 12 bases. Germline V lookup: CDR1 MNHNS, CDR2 SASEGT. V shed 5 bases, J shed 13 bases, and the junction held 12 bases outside the gene matches. The CDR3 extends over 15 amino acids.

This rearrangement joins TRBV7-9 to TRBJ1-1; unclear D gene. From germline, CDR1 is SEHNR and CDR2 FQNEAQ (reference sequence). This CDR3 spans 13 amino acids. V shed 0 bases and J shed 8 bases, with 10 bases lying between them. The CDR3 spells CASSLATTPEAFF. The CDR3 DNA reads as TGTGCCAGCAGCTTAGCGACGACTCCCGAAGCTTTCTTT.

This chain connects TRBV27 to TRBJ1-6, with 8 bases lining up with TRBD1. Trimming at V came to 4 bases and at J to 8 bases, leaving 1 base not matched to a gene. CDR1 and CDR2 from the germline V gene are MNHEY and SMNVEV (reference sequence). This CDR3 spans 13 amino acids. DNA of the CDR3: TGTGCCAGCAGTTCAGGGGGCTATTCACCCCTCCACTTT. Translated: CASSSGGYSPLHF.

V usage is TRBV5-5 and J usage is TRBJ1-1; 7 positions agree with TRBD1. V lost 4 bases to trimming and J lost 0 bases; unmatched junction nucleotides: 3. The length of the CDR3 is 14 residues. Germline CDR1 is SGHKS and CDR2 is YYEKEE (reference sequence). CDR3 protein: CASSQGQLNTEAFF. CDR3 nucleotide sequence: TGTGCCAGCAGCCAGGGACAGTTGAACACTGAAGCTTTCTTT.

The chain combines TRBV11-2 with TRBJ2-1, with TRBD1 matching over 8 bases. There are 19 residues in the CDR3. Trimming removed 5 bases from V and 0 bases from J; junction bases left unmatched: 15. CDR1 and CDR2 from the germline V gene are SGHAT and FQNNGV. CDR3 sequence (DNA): TGTGCCAGCAGCCAGGGACAGGCCCTTTTTAGAAACTCCTACAATGAGCAGTTCTTC. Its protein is CASSQGQALFRNSYNEQFF.

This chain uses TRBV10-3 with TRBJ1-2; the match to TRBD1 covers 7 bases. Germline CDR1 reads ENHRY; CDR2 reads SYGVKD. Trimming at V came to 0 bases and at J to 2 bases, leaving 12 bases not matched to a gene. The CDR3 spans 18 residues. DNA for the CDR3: TGTGCCATCAGTGAGTCGGCCACCTTTACAGGGGAGAACTATGGCTACACCTTC. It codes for CAISESATFTGENYGYTF.

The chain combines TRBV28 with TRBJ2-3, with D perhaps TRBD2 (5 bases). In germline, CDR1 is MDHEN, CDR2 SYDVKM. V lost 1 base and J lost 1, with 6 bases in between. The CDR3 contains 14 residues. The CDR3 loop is CASSLFGGTDTQYF. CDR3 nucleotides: TGTGCCAGCAGTTTATTCGGGGGCACAGATACGCAGTATTTT.

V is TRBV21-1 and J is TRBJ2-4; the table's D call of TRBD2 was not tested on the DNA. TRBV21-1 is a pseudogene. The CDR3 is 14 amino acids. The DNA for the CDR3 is TGTGCCAGCAGCAAATCCACCTCGAGGGTCATTCAGTACTTC. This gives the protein CASSKSTSRVIQYF.

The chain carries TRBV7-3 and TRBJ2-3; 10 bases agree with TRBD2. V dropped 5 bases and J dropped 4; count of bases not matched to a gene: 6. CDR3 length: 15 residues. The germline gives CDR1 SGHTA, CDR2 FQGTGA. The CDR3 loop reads CASSPSGGAADTQYF. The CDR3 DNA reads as TGTGCCAGCAGCCCCAGCGGGGGGGCAGCAGATACGCAGTATTTT. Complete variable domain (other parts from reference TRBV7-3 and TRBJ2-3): GAGVSQTPSNKVTEKGKYVELRCDPISGHTALYWYRQSLGQGPEFLIYFQGTGAADDSGLPNDRFFAVRPEGSVSTLKIQRTERGDSAVYLCASSPSGGAADTQYFGPGTRLTVL.

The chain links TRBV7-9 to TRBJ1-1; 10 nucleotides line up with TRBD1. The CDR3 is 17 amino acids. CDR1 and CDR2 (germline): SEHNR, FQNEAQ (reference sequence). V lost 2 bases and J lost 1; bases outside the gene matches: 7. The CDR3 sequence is CASSLPRDRGRNTEAFF. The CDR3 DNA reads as TGTGCCAGCAGCTTACCCCGCGACAGGGGGCGGAACACTGAAGCTTTCTTT.